This T cell receptor beta chain was profiled in a study of shared clonotypes between healthy human individuals. Study-wide points: It was expected that sequencing depth would affect clonotype sharing among donors.

The test was conducted at deep level. Unsorted PBMC DNA sequencing spanned ten immunoSEQ deep assay plates. Method: immunoSEQ multiplex PCR; TCRdb's copy keeps in-frame clones and lacks some. This table has about 560,000 clones, around three quarters appearing once. The CDR3 covers 15 residues. J lost 4 bases, V lost 5 bases, and 9 bases had no gene match. Germline values: CDR1 SGDLS, CDR2 YYNGEE. As to this clone: The target antigen is unknown.

The TCR was taken from a woman between 40 and 55 years old in good health. Some clones in this sample may be carry-over from other donors' samples. The chain is built from TRBV9 and TRBJ2-3; 8 bases are shared with TRBD1. The sample was PBMCs. In nucleotides, the CDR3 is TGTGCCAGCAGTCTCGGACAGGGAAGAGCAGATACGCAGTATTTT. As protein: CASSLGQGRADTQYF.